The 16 T cell receptor beta chains reported below all come from one sample, sequenced in a study of radiotherapy plus CTLA-4 blockade in lung cancer. Sequenced by immunoSEQ multiplex PCR; TCRdb stores in-frame clones only, minus some. The sample contains about 120,000 clones, 78% of which appear only once. The sample consisted of peripheral blood, taken from a patient treated with radiotherapy plus ipilimumab. Receptor source: a human donor with non-small cell lung cancer who had a partial response to radiotherapy plus ipilimumab.

Here the CDR3 reads CASSLAQRSTDTQYF. For the CDR3, the DNA is TGCGCCAGCAGCTTGGCCCAGCGGTCCACAGATACGCAGTATTTT. This chain connects TRBV5-1 to TRBJ2-3; maybe TRBD2 (5 bases). The CDR3 has 15 residues. Germline CDR1 is SGHRS and CDR2 is YFSETQ. Trimming removed 0 bases at V and 2 bases at J, with 10 bases between.

V is TRBV9 and J is TRBJ1-3; 9 bases map to TRBD1. There are 15 residues in the CDR3. The V gene end was trimmed by 3 bases and the J gene end by 0 bases; junction bases not matched to a gene: 1. Germline V gene data show CDR1 as SGDLS and CDR2 as YYNGEE. The CDR3 DNA is TGTGCCAGCAGCGCGGGACAGGGCTCTGGAAACACCATATATTTT. Protein: CASSAGQGSGNTIYF.

The chain uses TRBV5-8 and TRBJ1-5; tentatively, D is TRBD1 (6 bases). Trimming shortened V by 2 bases and J by 0 bases, and 12 bases separated the two germline ends. CDR1 and CDR2 from the germline V gene are SGHTS and YDEGEE. The CDR3 length is 16 residues. In DNA form, the CDR3 reads TGTGCCAGCAGCTTATGGACAGCAAATAGCAATCAGCCCCAGCATTTT. This codes for CASSLWTANSNQPQHF.

This clone was seen only a few times. The chain has TRBV7-2 and TRBJ2-5, with a tentative D call TRBD2 (7 bases). Trimming shortened V by 7 bases and J by 0 bases, and 12 bases separated the two germline ends. Germline assignment: CDR1 SGHTA and CDR2 FQGNSA. The CDR3 sequence is 14 residues long. Written as DNA, the CDR3 is TGTGCCAGCATGGGGGGGCTGTACCAAGAGACCCAGTACTTC. The encoded protein is CASMGGLYQETQYF.

CDR3 sequence: CASSPQRTSGSTDTQYF. DNA for the CDR3: TGTGCCAGCAGCCCCCAGAGGACTAGCGGTAGCACAGATACGCAGTATTTT. The V and J genes are TRBV11-2 and TRBJ2-3, with 10 positions matching TRBD2. The CDR3 spans 17 residues. V gave up 5 bases and J gave up 0 bases; unmatched junction bases: 8. The V gene's germline CDR1 is SGHAT and CDR2 FQNNGV.

V is TRBV10-3 and J is TRBJ2-5, with 11 bases fitting TRBD2. V gave up 6 bases and J gave up 0 bases; unmatched junction bases: 3. Germline CDR1 ENHRY, CDR2 SYGVKD. CDR3 length equals 15 residues. The CDR3 nucleotides read TGTGCCATCAGGGGACTAGCGGAGAACCAAGAGACCCAGTACTTC. This sequence encodes CAIRGLAENQETQYF.

This clone was counted once. The gene calls are TRBV19 and TRBJ2-5; no clear D. The CDR3 loop spans 14 amino acids. Trimming left V 3 bases short and J 5 bases short, with 13 bases between. Germline CDR1 and CDR2: LNHDA and SQIVND (reference sequence). The CDR3: CASSMRPGLETQYF. In nucleotides, the CDR3 is TGTGCCAGTAGTATGCGTCCGGGTTTGGAGACCCAGTACTTC.

The chain uses TRBV7-9 and TRBJ1-1; 7 bases are a match to TRBD1. J was trimmed by 2 bases and V by 6 bases; bases with no gene match: 9. Germline lookup yields CDR1 SEHNR and CDR2 FQNEAQ (reference sequence). This CDR3 is 15 amino acids long. The CDR3 protein is CASSYDRDRNTEAFF. CDR3 sequence (DNA): TGTGCCAGCAGTTACGACCGGGACAGAAACACTGAAGCTTTCTTT.

J is TRBJ1-1 and V is TRBV5-1; D might be TRBD1 (6 bases). Trimming shortened V by 0 bases and J by 1 base, and 10 bases separated the two germline ends. CDR3 length equals 15 residues. Germline V lookup: CDR1 SGHRS, CDR2 YFSETQ. The CDR3 reads CASSLDTGTNTEAFF. Here the CDR3 DNA reads TGCGCCAGCAGCTTGGATACAGGGACGAACACTGAAGCTTTCTTT.

This clone was recorded once. The rearrangement links TRBV7-2 to TRBJ2-1; 13 nucleotides match TRBD2. Trimming at V came to 2 bases and at J to 9 bases, leaving 13 bases not matched to a gene. Germline V CDR1 and CDR2: SGHTA, FQGNSA. The CDR3 contains 18 residues. CDR3 bases: TGTGCCAGCAGCTTAAGTCCACTAGCGGGAGGGCCGTGGGGTGAGCAGTTCTTC. Encoded protein: CASSLSPLAGGPWGEQFF.

This clone has just one count. The chain combines TRBV4-1 with TRBJ2-3; 9 bases are a match to TRBD2. With 0 bases clipped from V and 6 bases from J, the junction kept 7 bases outside the gene matches. Germline loops: CDR1 MGHRA, CDR2 YSYEKL. CDR3 length: 16 residues. CDR3 DNA sequence: TGCGCCAGCAGCCAAGATGATGCGGGAGGGCGGGATACGCAGTATTTT. It codes for CASSQDDAGGRDTQYF.

The rearrangement uses TRBV28 and TRBJ1-1, with D possibly being TRBD1 (6 bases). V was pared by 3 bases and J by 1 base, with 18 bases between. Germline V gene lookup returns CDR1 MDHEN and CDR2 SYDVKM. The CDR3 has 17 amino acids. The CDR3 DNA is TGTGCCAGCAGTTTCGGTGGGCTGACAGGTACGAACACTGAAGCTTTCTTT. This gives the protein CASSFGGLTGTNTEAFF. Together with reference TRBV28 and TRBJ1-1, the CDR3 gives the full variable domain: DVKVTQSSRYLVKRTGEKVFLECVQDMDHENMFWYRQDPGLGLRLIYFSYDVKMKEKGDIPEGYSVSREKKERFSLILESASTNQTSMYLCASSFGGLTGTNTEAFFGQGTRLTVV.

This chain joins TRBV5-5 and TRBJ2-7; 11 positions agree with TRBD1. V trimming: 0 bases; J trimming: 4 bases; junction bases outside the gene matches: 9. Germline values: CDR1 SGHKS, CDR2 YYEKEE (reference sequence). This CDR3 is built from 17 residues. CDR3 amino acids: CASSLDFGTGGWYEQYF. The CDR3 bases are TGTGCCAGCAGCTTGGACTTTGGGACAGGGGGTTGGTACGAGCAGTACTTC.

The chain recombines TRBV14 with TRBJ1-1, with 12 nucleotides matching TRBD1. Unmatched junction bases numbered 4, after V lost 4 bases and J lost 1 base. Germline loops: CDR1 SGHDN, CDR2 FVKESK. The CDR3 runs 16 residues. CDR3 coding DNA: TGTGCCAGCAGCCGCCAGGGACAGGGGGCGAACACTGAAGCTTTCTTT. Protein: CASSRQGQGANTEAFF.

This chain links TRBV27 with TRBJ2-3; unclear D gene. Germline V gene lookup returns CDR1 MNHEY and CDR2 SMNVEV (reference sequence). The CDR3 is made up of 12 amino acids. The germline V and J ends were trimmed by 10 bases and 4 bases, with 12 bases remaining between them. CDR3 DNA: TGTGCCATCGGAGTAAGCGCAGATACGCAGTATTTT. Its translation is CAIGVSADTQYF.

The V and J genes are TRBV7-9 and TRBJ1-3; D is uncertain. Per the germline V gene, CDR1 is SEHNR and CDR2 is FQNEAQ (reference sequence). The CDR3 has 12 amino acids. Trimming stripped 6 bases from V and 4 bases from J, with 7 bases between. The CDR3 region is CASRAGGNTIYF. Written as DNA, the CDR3 is TGTGCCAGCAGAGCCGGGGGAAACACCATATATTTT. The variable domain in full, completed from reference TRBV7-9 and TRBJ1-3, reads DTGVSQNPRHKITKRGQNVTFRCDPISEHNRLYWYRQTLGQGPEFLTYFQNEAQLEKSRLLSDRFSAERPKGSFSTLEIQRTEQGDSAMYLCASRAGGNTIYFGEGSWLTVV.